The present T cell receptor (beta chain) was sequenced within a study of blood T cell dynamics during melanoma immunotherapy (dated by TCRdb to about 2020). For the study in its entirety: Patients with metastatic melanoma were treated with first-line pembrolizumab or nivolumab plus ipilimumab as standard of care in the United Kingdom. Peripheral T cell receptor repertoires of metastatic melanoma patients were profiled before and after one cycle of checkpoint inhibitor therapy to find early correlates of response. The training cohort consisted of consecutive patients, while an additional independent group of patients from the same centre was pooled to form an external validation set. General conclusions and limits of the study: Whether the T cell clones driving repertoire changes were melanoma-specific or reflected general immune activation could not be determined in the study. Patients who later achieved disease control showed a bifurcated PBMC repertoire reorganization at W3, with increased clonality or increased diversity, unlike progressors. The relatively small sample size was acknowledged as potentially limiting generalization of the results.

The sample's time point label is to be understood as: pre-treatment baseline. Blood was sampled before treatment (T0) and at week 3 (W3), after the first cycle of checkpoint blockade. Except for two patients with rapid clinical progression, response was assessed 12 weeks after the first infusion by RECIST 1.1; disease control meant complete response, partial response or stable disease. Any patient who had received prior systemic cancer treatment, was on concomitant immunosuppressant therapy or had synchronous other active malignancies was excluded. Both bulk PBMC and plasma cell-free DNA were sequenced for TCR beta so that circulating cells and T cell turnover could be tracked. PBMC were isolated from blood with Lymphoprep and SepMate tubes, followed by red cell lysis. QIAamp DNA Blood Mini kits were used to extract DNA from both PBMC and sorted T cell subsets. Taken from cysteine to phenylalanine, the CDR3 has 16 residues. Only the CDR3 part of the read is kept: 48 bases, read in frame from the first base. CDR1 and CDR2 are drawn from the germline V gene (reference sequence): MNHEY, SMNVEV. The germline V and J ends show losses of 7 bases and 7 bases respectively, and no gene match explains 16 bases of the junction.

Only one count was recorded for this clone. There is no known antigen for this receptor. The record has no base qualities; no much larger clone is one base away. A fixed 350 ng of DNA was loaded for every bulk PBMC sample. TCR beta CDR3 sequences were amplified from genomic DNA with the immunoSEQ TCRb Assay kit following manufacturer instructions. The KAPA Library Quantification Kit for Illumina platforms was used to quantify pooled libraries by qPCR. Pooled libraries were clustered at roughly 0.6-1.2 pM and sequenced on an Illumina NextSeq 500. Regarding the original processing steps: TCR data were analyzed with immunoSEQ ANALYZER and the R LymphoSeq package. A rearrangement efficiency score was calculated as productive divided by the sum of productive and non-productive CDR3 sequences. Within each patient, timepoints were compared pairwise for clonality, measured with the Gini coefficient, and for diversity, measured with the Renyi index at alpha=1. In LymphoSeq, clonal relatedness was computed using an edit distance of 3, and repertoire similarity was computed using the Bhattacharyya coefficient. To classify response, a linear discriminant analysis based on week-3 changes in clonality and diversity was built using the R MASS and caret packages. As stored in TCRdb, this immuneACCESS dataset retains in-frame rearrangements with V and J assigned. A fraction of the clones does not appear; measured against another copy, unresolved V genes explain less than half of the discrepancy, and the remainder lacks a known reason. V, J and clone size were drawn from that table, and D and trimming were deduced from the DNA. A total of about 9,600 clones appear in this sample, 88% of them only once. Jointly, the top ten make up over 9% of the sample.

Sequenced here: blood, sampled from a patient treated with checkpoint blockade. This receptor was obtained from a human donor with melanoma. Recombination linked TRBV27 to TRBJ1-3; 7 bases in the junction line up with TRBD1. The nucleotide sequence is TGTGCCAGCAAAGTCCGAATCCGGGACAGCCTGAACACCATATATTTT. This gives the protein CASKVRIRDSLNTIYF.